One TCR beta chain is described in this entry. No antigen is known for it. This sample is part of a study of neoadjuvant nivolumab and ipilimumab in lung cancer. V was clipped by 4 bases and J by 0 bases, with 14 bases between them. The CDR3 is 16 amino acids. CDR1 and CDR2 from the germline V gene are SGHTA and FQGNSA. The repertoire was sequenced with immunoSEQ multiplex PCR; TCRdb's copy has only in-frame clones and lacks some. The repertoire includes more than 8,000 clones, roughly four fifths of them detected once, and 3% to 3.5% sits in the top ten. Study-wide findings and caveats: From pretherapy to surgery, tumor richness and clonality rose with dual therapy. Only a single major-pathologic-response sample was available for clonality analysis.

The source of this sequence is an adult with non-small cell lung cancer. The material was peripheral blood, obtained before neoadjuvant nivolumab, alone or with ipilimumab. The chain is built from TRBV7-2 and TRBJ2-3; TRBD2 might be the D (6 bases). CDR3 loop: CASSSLSGYSTDTQYF. Written as DNA, the CDR3 is TGTGCCAGCAGCTCGCTTAGCGGTTATAGCACAGATACGCAGTATTTT.